The rows below give T cell receptor beta chains drawn from one sample of a study of T cells in Graves' hyperthyroidism and ophthalmopathy. TCRdb ran MiXCR on the multiplex PCR reads and lists one entry per CDR3 protein. This sample yields hundreds of thousands of distinct CDR3 sequences, of which approximately 23% are seen a single time; 45% to 55% belongs to the top ten. Sequenced input: blood. The source is a woman in her seventies with Graves' ophthalmopathy. Each CDR3 is given with its conserved first and last residue. D genes are given only for firm matches. Clone sizes are given selectively: once, few, many, or a class where the clone is expanded.

clone size,J gene,V gene,D gene,CDR3 protein,CDR3 DNA
few,TRBJ2-7,TRBV12-5,TRBD1,CASGLGQGAPYEQYF,TGTGCTAGTGGTTTGGGACAGGGGGCGCCCTACGAGCAGTACTTC
.,TRBJ1-3,TRBV18,.,CASSPRVVGGNTIYF,TGTGCCAGCTCACCAAGAGTCGTGGGTGGAAACACCATATATTTT
few,TRBJ1-2,TRBV29-1,.,CSVILPSYGYTF,TGCAGCGTTATCCTCCCCAGCTATGGCTACACCTTC
.,TRBJ2-2,TRBV11-2,.,CASSLSGLSAEELFF,TGTGCCAGCAGTCTAAGCGGTTTATCGGCCGAGGAGCTGTTTTTT
.,TRBJ2-2,TRBV5-1,TRBD2,CASSSSAGVVTGELFF,TGCGCCAGCAGCTCCTCAGCGGGAGTCGTAACGGGGGAGCTGTTTTTT
.,TRBJ1-6,TRBV28,.,CASKVSAGNSPLHF,TGTGCCAGCAAGGTCTCTGCGGGTAATTCACCCCTCCACTTT
.,TRBJ1-5,TRBV18,.,CASSQSSGQPQHF,TGTGCCAGCTCACAGTCGAGTGGCCAGCCCCAGCATTTT
.,TRBJ2-1,TRBV5-1,.,CASSTLADSSYNEQFF,TGCGCCAGCAGCACCTTAGCGGACTCCTCCTACAATGAGCAGTTCTTC
.,TRBJ2-1,TRBV5-1,TRBD2,CASSQLAGGSDEQFF,TGCGCCAGCAGTCAACTAGCGGGAGGCAGCGATGAGCAGTTCTTC
.,TRBJ2-7,TRBV19,TRBD2,CASSMYLAGVSNEQYF,TGTGCCAGTAGTATGTACCTAGCGGGAGTTTCCAACGAGCAGTACTTC
many,TRBJ2-7,TRBV6-1,TRBD1,CASNPGQGRSYEQYF,TGTGCCAGCAACCCAGGACAGGGAAGGTCCTACGAGCAGTACTTC
.,TRBJ1-1,TRBV5-1,.,CASSLQVSGNTEAFF,TGCGCCAGCAGCTTGCAAGTTTCGGGGAACACTGAAGCTTTCTTT
.,TRBJ2-6,TRBV7-2,.,CAGSAPLFGANVLTF,TGTGCCGGCTCAGCCCCTTTATTTGGGGCCAACGTCCTGACTTTC
.,TRBJ1-6,TRBV19,.,CASSSPGYNSPLHF,TGTGCCAGTAGTAGCCCGGGCTATAATTCACCCCTCCACTTT
.,TRBJ2-3,TRBV30,TRBD2,CAWSFSGSTDTQYF,TGTGCCTGGAGTTTTAGCGGGAGCACAGATACGCAGTATTTT
few,TRBJ2-1,TRBV2,TRBD2,CASMASGRSEQFF,TGTGCCAGCATGGCTAGCGGGAGAAGTGAGCAGTTCTTC
.,TRBJ2-7,TRBV6-4,TRBD2,CASSQREGEQYF,TGTGCCAGCAGCCAGCGGGAGGGCGAGCAGTACTTC
.,TRBJ2-4,TRBV28,.,CASSTTWKGLQAKNIQYF,TGTGCCAGCAGCACGACATGGAAGGGACTCCAAGCCAAAAACATTCAGTACTTC
few,TRBJ2-1,TRBV13,TRBD2,CASREILAGNEQFF,TGTGCCAGCAGAGAAATCTTAGCGGGAAATGAGCAGTTCTTC
few,TRBJ1-4,TRBV12-3/TRBV12-4,.,CASSQQALGDLGEKLFF,TGTGCCAGCAGTCAACAGGCTCTCGGGGATCTGGGCGAAAAACTGTTTTTT